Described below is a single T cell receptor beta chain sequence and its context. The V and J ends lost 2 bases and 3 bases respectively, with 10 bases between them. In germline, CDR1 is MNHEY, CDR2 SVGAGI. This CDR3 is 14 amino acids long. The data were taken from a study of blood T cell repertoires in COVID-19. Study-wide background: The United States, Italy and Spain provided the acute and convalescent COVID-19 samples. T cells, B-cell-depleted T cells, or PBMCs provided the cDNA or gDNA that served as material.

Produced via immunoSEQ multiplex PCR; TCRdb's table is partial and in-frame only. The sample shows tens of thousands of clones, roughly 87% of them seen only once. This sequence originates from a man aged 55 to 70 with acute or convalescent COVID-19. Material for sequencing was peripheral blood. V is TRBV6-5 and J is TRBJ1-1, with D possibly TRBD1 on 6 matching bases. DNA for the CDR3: TGTGCCAGCAGTTACAACACAGGGTACACTGAAGCTTTCTTT. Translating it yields CASSYNTGYTEAFF.